Shown below are 8 T cell receptor beta chains from a single sample sequenced in a study of T cells in Graves' hyperthyroidism and ophthalmopathy. Template material for amplifying TCR beta CDR3 regions consisted of RNA transcripts. A set of HTBI primers served as the primers for a first-round RT-PCR of the TCR CDR3. Using its own MiXCR run on the multiplex PCR reads, TCRdb lists one record per CDR3 protein. The sample has under 650,000 distinct CDR3 sequences, about 16% seen once. The sequencing sample was made of blood. These receptors all come from a woman in her twenties or thirties with Graves' hyperthyroidism.

This clonotype has just a few counts. V usage is TRBV15 and J usage is TRBJ1-6; D might be TRBD1 (6 bases). V lost 0 bases to trimming and J lost 7 bases, with 10 bases between them. The germline gives CDR1 LNHNV, CDR2 YYDKDF (reference sequence). The CDR3 has 15 amino acids. CDR3 nucleotides: TGTGCCACCAGCAGAGATCCAGGGGAGAATTCACCCCTCCACTTT. Translation: CATSRDPGENSPLHF. The full variable domain, in which reference TRBV15 and TRBJ1-6 provide the parts outside the CDR3, is DAMVIQNPRYQVTQFGKPVTLSCSQTLNHNVMYWYQQKSSQAPKLLFHYYDKDFNNEADTPDNFQSRRPNTSFCFLDIRSPGLGDTAMYLCATSRDPGENSPLHFGNGTRLTVT.

Details on this clonotype: One junction end does not reproduce the germline sequence, and a read error may be involved. The V call is TRBV24-1, the J call TRBJ2-5, with D possibly being TRBD1 (6 bases). From germline, CDR1 is KGHDR and CDR2 SFDVKD. The CDR3 spans 15 residues. CDR3 sequence: CATSDPTGPKETQYF. The CDR3 DNA is TGTGCCACCAGTGATCCTACAGGGCCTAAAGAGACCCAGTATTTC.

In its sample, this clonotype was seen once. Being one base from a much bigger clone, this may be a read error. The V and J genes are TRBV6-2 or TRBV6-3 and TRBJ2-1; D call uncertain. CDR1 and CDR2 from the germline V gene are MNHEY and SVGEGT. This CDR3 contains 12 residues. The V and J ends lost 2 bases and 5 bases respectively, with 4 bases between them. The CDR3 DNA reads as TGTGCCAGCAGTTACACTGACAATGAGCAGTTCTTC. Protein product: CASSYTDNEQFF.

This clonotype showed up many times. J is TRBJ2-1 and V is TRBV7-2; 10 bases fit TRBD2. Per the germline V gene, CDR1 is SGHTA and CDR2 is FQGNSA. This CDR3 has 17 amino acids. J gave up 0 bases and V 4 bases, and 6 bases lay outside the gene matches. The CDR3 region is CASSSRTSGRSYNEQFF. The CDR3 nucleotides are TGTGCCAGCAGCTCTAGGACTAGCGGCCGCTCCTACAATGAGCAGTTCTTC.

Of note for this clonotype: A single base separates this from a much larger clone, so it may be a read error. The gene calls are TRBV28 and TRBJ2-1, with D possibly matching TRBD1 (6 bases). The length of the CDR3 is 13 residues. Germline V gives CDR1 MDHEN, CDR2 SYDVKM. The DNA for the CDR3 is TGTGCCAGCGGTTTTAACAGGGTCAATGAGCAGTTCTTC. It specifies CASGFNRVNEQFF.

The chain uses TRBV7-2 and TRBJ1-1; D is ambiguous. Germline V gene sequence: CDR1 SGHTA, CDR2 FQGNSA. V lost 3 bases, J lost 8 bases, and 10 bases lay in between. This CDR3 is built from 12 residues. CDR3 DNA: TGTGCCAGCAGCTTCGCGGCCGACGAAGCTTTCTTT. Its protein product is CASSFAADEAFF.

The gene calls are TRBV20-1 and TRBJ1-2; no clear D. V lost 0 bases and J 2 bases, leaving 7 bases between the germline ends. CDR1 and CDR2 (germline): DFQATT, SNEGSKA (reference sequence). The CDR3 covers 13 residues. The CDR3, as DNA: TGCAGTGCTAGAGAGATCACCAACTATGGCTACACCTTC. Translating it yields CSAREITNYGYTF.

This clonotype has ten or more counts. The chain carries TRBV12-3 or TRBV12-4 and TRBJ1-2, with D unresolved. Trimming shortened V by 1 base and J by 5 bases, and 8 bases separated the two germline ends. There are 13 residues in the CDR3. The CDR3 DNA sequence: TGTGCCAGCAGTTTAGGCAGACCTTATGGCTACACCTTC. Translating it yields CASSLGRPYGYTF.